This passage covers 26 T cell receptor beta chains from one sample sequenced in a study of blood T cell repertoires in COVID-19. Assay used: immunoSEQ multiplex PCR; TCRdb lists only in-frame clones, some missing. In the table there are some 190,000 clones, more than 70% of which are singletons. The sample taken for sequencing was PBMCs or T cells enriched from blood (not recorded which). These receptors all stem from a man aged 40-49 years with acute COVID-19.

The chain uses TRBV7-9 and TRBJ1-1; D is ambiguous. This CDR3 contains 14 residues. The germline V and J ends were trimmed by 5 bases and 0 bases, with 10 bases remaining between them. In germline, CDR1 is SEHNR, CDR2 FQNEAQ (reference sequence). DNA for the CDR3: TGTGCCAGCAGCAGGGAATACATGAACACTGAAGCTTTCTTT. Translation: CASSREYMNTEAFF. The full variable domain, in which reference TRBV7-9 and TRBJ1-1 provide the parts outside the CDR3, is DTGVSQNPRHKITKRGQNVTFRCDPISEHNRLYWYRQTLGQGPEFLTYFQNEAQLEKSRLLSDRFSAERPKGSFSTLEIQRTEQGDSAMYLCASSREYMNTEAFFGQGTRLTVV.

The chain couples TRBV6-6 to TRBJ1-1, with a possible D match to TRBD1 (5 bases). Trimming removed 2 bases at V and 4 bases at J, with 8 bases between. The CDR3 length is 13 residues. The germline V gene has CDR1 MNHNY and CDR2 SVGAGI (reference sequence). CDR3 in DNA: TGTGCCAGCAGTTACGAGGGACTCACTGAAGCTTTCTTT. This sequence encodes CASSYEGLTEAFF.

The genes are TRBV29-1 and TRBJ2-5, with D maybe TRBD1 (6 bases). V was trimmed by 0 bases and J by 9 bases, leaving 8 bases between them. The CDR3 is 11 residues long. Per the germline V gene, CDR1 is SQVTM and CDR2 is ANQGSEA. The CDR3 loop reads CSVEDPGAQYF. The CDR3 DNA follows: TGCAGCGTTGAAGATCCAGGGGCCCAGTACTTC.

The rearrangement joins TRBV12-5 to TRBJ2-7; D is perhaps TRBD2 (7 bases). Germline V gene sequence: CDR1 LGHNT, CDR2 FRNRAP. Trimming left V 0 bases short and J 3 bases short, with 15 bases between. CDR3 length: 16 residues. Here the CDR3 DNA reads TGTGCTAGTGGTTTGGTACTAATGGGGGGGCTCTACGAGCAGTACTTC. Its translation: CASGLVLMGGLYEQYF.

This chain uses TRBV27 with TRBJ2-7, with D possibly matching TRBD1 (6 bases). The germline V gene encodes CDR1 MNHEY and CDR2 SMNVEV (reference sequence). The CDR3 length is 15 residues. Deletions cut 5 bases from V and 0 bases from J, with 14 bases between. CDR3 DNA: TGTGCCAGCAGTCCGGGTAGGGGGAGCTCCTACGAGCAGTACTTC. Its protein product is CASSPGRGSSYEQYF.

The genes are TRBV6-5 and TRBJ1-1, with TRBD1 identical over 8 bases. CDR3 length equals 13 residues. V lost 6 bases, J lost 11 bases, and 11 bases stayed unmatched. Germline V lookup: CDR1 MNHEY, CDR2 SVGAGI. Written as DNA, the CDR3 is TGTGCCAGCAGGGTCAGGGGGCGAGGGCCGGCTTTCTTT. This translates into CASRVRGRGPAFF.

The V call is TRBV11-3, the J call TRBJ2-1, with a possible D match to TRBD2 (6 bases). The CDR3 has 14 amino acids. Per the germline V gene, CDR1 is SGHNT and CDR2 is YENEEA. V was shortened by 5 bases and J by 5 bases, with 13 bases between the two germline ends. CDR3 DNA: TGTGCCAGCAGCCTACCCGGGAGCAACAATGAGCAGTTCTTC. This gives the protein CASSLPGSNNEQFF.

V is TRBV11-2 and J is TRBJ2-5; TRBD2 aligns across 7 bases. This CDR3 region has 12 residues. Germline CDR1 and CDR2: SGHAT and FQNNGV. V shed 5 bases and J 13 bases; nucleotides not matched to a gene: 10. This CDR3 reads CASSGGGTPPYF. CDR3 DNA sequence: TGTGCCAGCAGCGGGGGGGGGACCCCGCCGTACTTC.

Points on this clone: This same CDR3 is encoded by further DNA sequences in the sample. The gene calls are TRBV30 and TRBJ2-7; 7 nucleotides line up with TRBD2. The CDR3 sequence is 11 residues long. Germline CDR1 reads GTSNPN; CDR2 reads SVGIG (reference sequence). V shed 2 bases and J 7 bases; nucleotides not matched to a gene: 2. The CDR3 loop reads CAWSWGGEQYF. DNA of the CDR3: TGTGCCTGGAGTTGGGGAGGGGAGCAGTACTTC.

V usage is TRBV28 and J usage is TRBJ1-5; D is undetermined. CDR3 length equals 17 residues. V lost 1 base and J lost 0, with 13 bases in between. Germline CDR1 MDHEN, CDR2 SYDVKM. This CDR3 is CASSLFGSPTSNQPQHF. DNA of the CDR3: TGTGCCAGCAGTTTATTTGGGAGTCCCACTAGCAATCAGCCCCAGCATTTT.

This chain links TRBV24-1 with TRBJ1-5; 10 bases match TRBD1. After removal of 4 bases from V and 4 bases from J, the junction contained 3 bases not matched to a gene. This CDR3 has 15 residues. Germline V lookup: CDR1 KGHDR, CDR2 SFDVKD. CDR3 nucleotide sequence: TGTGCCACCAGTGACACGGGACAGGGGAATCAGCCCCAGCATTTT. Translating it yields CATSDTGQGNQPQHF.

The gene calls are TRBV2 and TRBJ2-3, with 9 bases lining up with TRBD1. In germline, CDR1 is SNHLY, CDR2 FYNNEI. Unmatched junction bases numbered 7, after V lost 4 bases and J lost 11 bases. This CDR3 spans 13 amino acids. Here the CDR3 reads CASSGLWDREQYF. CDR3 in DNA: TGTGCCAGCAGTGGTCTGTGGGACAGGGAGCAGTATTTT. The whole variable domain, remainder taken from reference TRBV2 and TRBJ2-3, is EPEVTQTPSHQVTQMGQEVILRCVPISNHLYFYWYRQILGQKVEFLVSFYNNEISEKSEIFDDQFSVERPDGSNFTLKIRSTKLEDSAMYFCASSGLWDREQYFGPGTRLTVL.

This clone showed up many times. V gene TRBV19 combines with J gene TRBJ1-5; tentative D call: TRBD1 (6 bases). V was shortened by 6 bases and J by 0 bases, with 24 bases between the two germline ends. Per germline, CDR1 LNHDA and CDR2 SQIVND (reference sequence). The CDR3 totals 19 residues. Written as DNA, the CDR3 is TGTGCCAGTAGATGGGGGGGCGCCGGCCCCGTCTATAGCAATCAGCCCCAGCATTTT. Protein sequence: CASRWGGAGPVYSNQPQHF.

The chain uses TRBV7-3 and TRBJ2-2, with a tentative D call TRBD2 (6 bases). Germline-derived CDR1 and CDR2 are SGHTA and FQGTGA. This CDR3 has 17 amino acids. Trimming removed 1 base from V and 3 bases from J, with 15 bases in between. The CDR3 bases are TGTGCCAGCAGCTTAATCCCCCCGGGAGCGTACACCGGGGAGCTGTTTTTT. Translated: CASSLIPPGAYTGELFF.

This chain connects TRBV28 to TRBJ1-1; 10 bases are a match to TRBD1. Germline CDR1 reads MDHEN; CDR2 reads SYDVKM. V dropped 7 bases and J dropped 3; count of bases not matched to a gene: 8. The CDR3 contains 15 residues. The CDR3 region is CASTLGQGWDTEAFF. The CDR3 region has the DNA TGTGCCAGCACCTTGGGACAGGGGTGGGACACTGAAGCTTTCTTT. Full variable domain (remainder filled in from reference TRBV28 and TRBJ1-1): DVKVTQSSRYLVKRTGEKVFLECVQDMDHENMFWYRQDPGLGLRLIYFSYDVKMKEKGDIPEGYSVSREKKERFSLILESASTNQTSMYLCASTLGQGWDTEAFFGQGTRLTVV.

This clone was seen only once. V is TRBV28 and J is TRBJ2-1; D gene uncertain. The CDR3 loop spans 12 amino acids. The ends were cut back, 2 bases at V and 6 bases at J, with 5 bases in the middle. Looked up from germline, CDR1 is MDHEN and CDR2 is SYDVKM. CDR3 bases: TGTGCCAGCAGTTTAAGGAGCAATGAGCAGTTCTTC. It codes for CASSLRSNEQFF.

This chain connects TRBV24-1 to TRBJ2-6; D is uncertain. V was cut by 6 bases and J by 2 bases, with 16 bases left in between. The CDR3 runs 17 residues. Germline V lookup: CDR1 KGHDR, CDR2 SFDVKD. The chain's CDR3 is CATSSSFGYPGANVLTF. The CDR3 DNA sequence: TGTGCCACCAGTAGTTCTTTCGGTTATCCTGGGGCCAACGTCCTGACTTTC.

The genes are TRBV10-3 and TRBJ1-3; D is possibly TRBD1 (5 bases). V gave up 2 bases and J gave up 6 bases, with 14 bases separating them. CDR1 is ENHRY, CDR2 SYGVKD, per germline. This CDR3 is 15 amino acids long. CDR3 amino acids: CAISEQSGMTNTIYF. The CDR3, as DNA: TGTGCCATCAGTGAGCAATCAGGGATGACAAACACCATATATTTT.

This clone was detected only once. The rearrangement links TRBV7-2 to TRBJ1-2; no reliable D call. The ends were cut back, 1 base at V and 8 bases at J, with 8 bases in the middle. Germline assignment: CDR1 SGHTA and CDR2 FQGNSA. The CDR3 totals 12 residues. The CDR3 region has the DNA TGTGCCAGCAGCTTAGGCTCCGGGGGCTACACCTTC. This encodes CASSLGSGGYTF.

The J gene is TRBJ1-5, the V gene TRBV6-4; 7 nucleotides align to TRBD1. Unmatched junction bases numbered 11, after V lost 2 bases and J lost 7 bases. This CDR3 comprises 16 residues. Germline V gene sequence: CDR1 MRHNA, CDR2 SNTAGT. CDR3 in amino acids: CASSDARQGPCQPQHF. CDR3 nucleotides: TGTGCCAGCAGTGACGCACGACAGGGTCCATGCCAGCCCCAGCATTTT.

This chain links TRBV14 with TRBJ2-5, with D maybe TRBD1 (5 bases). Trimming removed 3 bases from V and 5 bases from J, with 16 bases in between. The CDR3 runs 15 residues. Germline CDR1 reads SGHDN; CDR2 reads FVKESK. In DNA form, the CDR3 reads TGTGCCAGCAGCCAGTTTGAAGGGGTTCGGGAGACCCAGTACTTC. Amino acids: CASSQFEGVRETQYF.

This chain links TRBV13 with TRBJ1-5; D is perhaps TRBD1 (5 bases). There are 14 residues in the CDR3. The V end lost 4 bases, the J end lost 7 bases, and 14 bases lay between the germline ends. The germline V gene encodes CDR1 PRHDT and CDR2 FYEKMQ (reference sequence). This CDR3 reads CASSSRGGSQPQHF. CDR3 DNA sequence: TGTGCCAGCAGCTCTCGGGGCGGGAGCCAGCCCCAGCATTTT.

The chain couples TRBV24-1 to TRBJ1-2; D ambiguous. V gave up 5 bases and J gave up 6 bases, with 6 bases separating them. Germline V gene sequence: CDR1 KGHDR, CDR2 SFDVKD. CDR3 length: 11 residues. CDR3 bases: TGTGCCACCAGTGCCGAGGATGGCTACACCTTC. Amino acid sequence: CATSAEDGYTF.

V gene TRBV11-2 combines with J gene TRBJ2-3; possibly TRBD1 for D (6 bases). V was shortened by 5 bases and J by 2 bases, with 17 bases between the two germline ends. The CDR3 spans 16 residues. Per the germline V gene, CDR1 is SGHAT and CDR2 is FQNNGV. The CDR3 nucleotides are TGTGCCAGCAGCCCCGCCAGGGGACGGATCACAGATACGCAGTATTTT. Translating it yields CASSPARGRITDTQYF.

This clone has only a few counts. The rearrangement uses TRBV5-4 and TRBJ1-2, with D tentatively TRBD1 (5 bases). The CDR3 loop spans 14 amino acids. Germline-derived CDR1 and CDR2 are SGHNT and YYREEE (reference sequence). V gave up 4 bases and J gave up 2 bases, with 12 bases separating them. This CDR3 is CASSLDRQNYGYTF. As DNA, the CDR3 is TGTGCCAGCAGCCTCGACCGACAGAACTATGGCTACACCTTC.

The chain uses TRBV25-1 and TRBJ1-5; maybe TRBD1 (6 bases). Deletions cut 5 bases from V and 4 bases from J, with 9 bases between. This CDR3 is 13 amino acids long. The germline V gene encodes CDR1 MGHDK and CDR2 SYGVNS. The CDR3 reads CASSRDTNQPQHF. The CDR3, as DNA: TGTGCCAGCAGTCGGGACACTAATCAGCCCCAGCATTTT.